These 5 T cell receptor beta chains came from one sample sequenced in a study of neurological immune-mediated disorders. TCRdb reanalysed the 5' RACE reads using MiXCR and keeps one entry per CDR3 protein. This sample has more than 40,000 distinct CDR3 sequences, with over 9.5% found just once. Indicated time point: longitudinal time-point 3. Sequenced: PBMCs. Receptors originate from a male donor with HTLV-1-associated myelopathy (HAM/TSP).

There are many counts of this clonotype. The gene calls are TRBV4-3 and TRBJ2-5; unclear D gene. The germline V and J ends were trimmed by 0 bases and 5 bases, with 4 bases remaining between them. CDR1 LGHNA and CDR2 YSLEER come from the germline V gene. This CDR3 region has 12 residues. CDR3 protein: CASSQDRETQYF. CDR3 bases: TGCGCCAGCAGCCAAGATAGGGAGACCCAGTACTTC.

This clonotype has at least ten counts. The J gene is TRBJ2-7, the V gene TRBV6-6; D tentatively reads TRBD1 or TRBD2 (5 bases each). CDR1 is MNHNY and CDR2 is SVGAGI in the germline V gene (reference sequence). The CDR3 contains 12 residues. Between the trimmed V and J ends, which lost 4 bases and 7 bases, there was a span of 11 bases. CDR3 protein: CASSSWGFEQYF. The CDR3 nucleotides read TGTGCCAGCAGTTCTTGGGGGTTTGAGCAGTACTTC.

J is TRBJ1-2 and V is TRBV20-1, with TRBD1 identical over 8 bases. This CDR3 comprises 16 residues. CDR1 is DFQATT, CDR2 SNEGSKA, per germline (reference sequence). The junction had 10 bases not matched to a gene; V was cut back by 0 bases and J by 4 bases. The CDR3 DNA is TGCAGTGCTAGAGATCGACGGACAGGGATCGTCTATGGCTACACCTTC. Residues: CSARDRRTGIVYGYTF.

This clonotype was counted at least ten times. The chain links TRBV7-2 to TRBJ1-4; D is perhaps TRBD1 (5 bases). The germline V gene has CDR1 SGHTA and CDR2 FQGNSA. Trimming pared 2 bases from V and 8 bases from J, leaving 9 bases between. The CDR3 spans 13 residues. The CDR3 nucleotides are TGTGCCAGCAGCTTACTAGGGGAGGAAAAACTGTTTTTT. Translated: CASSLLGEEKLFF.

Of note for this clonotype: This may arise from a read error, as a much more abundant clone is one base away. CDR3 in DNA: TGCGCCAGCAGCCCACAGTGGGCGCCCGGCGAGCAGTACTTC. Translation: CASSPQWAPGEQYF. The chain joins TRBV5-1 to TRBJ2-7; D is ambiguous. This CDR3 is 14 amino acids long. The V end lost 4 bases, the J end lost 6 bases, and 17 bases lay between the germline ends. The germline V gene encodes CDR1 SGHRS and CDR2 YFSETQ.